A selection of T cell receptor beta chains follows, all from one sample in a study of T cell repertoires in cytomegalovirus infection. TCRdb processed the reads anew with MiXCR; each CDR3 protein has one entry. The data contain approximately 770,000 distinct CDR3 sequences, about 28% of them singletons. For these receptors, no antigen is known. The sample in question was cultured CD8+ T cells from PBMCs, obtained from culture after CMV antigen stimulation. These receptors were taken from a human donor in good health (CMV status not recorded). Some clones in this sample may be carry-over from other donors' samples. Each CDR3 is given with its conserved first and last residue. A D gene is named only where the DNA matches it firmly. Not every row has a clone size; where given, it reads once, few, many or a size class.

CDR3: CASSFRAGETDTQYF
DNA: TGTGCCAGCAGCTTTAGGGCAGGGGAAACAGATACGCAGTATTTT
V: TRBV11-2
D: NA
J: TRBJ2-3
size: NA

CDR3: CASSLVVGTSGTDTQYF
DNA: TGTGCCAGCAGCTTAGTAGTGGGGACTAGCGGAACAGATACGCAGTATTTT
V: TRBV7-2
D: TRBD2
J: TRBJ2-3
size: NA

CDR3: CASRTGTGPITYEQYF
DNA: TGTGCCAGCAGAACAGGGACAGGGCCCATAACCTACGAGCAGTACTTC
V: TRBV7-6
D: TRBD1
J: TRBJ2-7
size: NA

CDR3: CASSLVAASYNSPLHF
DNA: TGTGCCAGCAGCTTAGTGGCAGCCTCCTATAATTCACCCCTCCACTTT
V: TRBV7-9
D: NA
J: TRBJ1-6
size: NA

CDR3: CASRLASSYNEQFF
DNA: TGTGCCAGCAGACTAGCTAGCTCCTACAATGAGCAGTTCTTC
V: TRBV19
D: TRBD2
J: TRBJ2-1
size: NA

CDR3: CASSDPAQGLSSYNEQFF
DNA: TGTGCCAGCAGTGACCCCGCGCAGGGCCTGAGCTCCTACAATGAGCAGTTCTTC
V: TRBV2
D: NA
J: TRBJ2-1
size: NA

CDR3: CASRGVTYEQYF
DNA: TGTGCCAGTAGGGGGGTCACCTACGAGCAGTACTTC
V: TRBV19
D: NA
J: TRBJ2-7
size: NA

CDR3: CASAPGGHLTDTQYF
DNA: TGTGCTAGTGCTCCGGGGGGACACCTAACAGATACGCAGTATTTT
V: TRBV12-5
D: NA
J: TRBJ2-3
size: few

CDR3: CASSLGIWDYGYTF
DNA: TGTGCCAGCAGTTTGGGGATTTGGGACTATGGCTACACCTTC
V: TRBV12-3/TRBV12-4
D: NA
J: TRBJ1-2
size: NA

CDR3: CASSYRKGNQPQHF
DNA: TGTGCCAGCAGTTACCGGAAAGGGAATCAGCCCCAGCATTTT
V: TRBV6-2/TRBV6-3
D: NA
J: TRBJ1-5
size: NA

CDR3: CASSLPQAGDEKLFF
DNA: TGTGCCAGCAGCTTACCCCAGGCGGGGGATGAAAAACTGTTTTTT
V: TRBV7-2
D: NA
J: TRBJ1-4
size: NA